This entry describes one TCR beta chain. The specificity of this receptor is unknown. Per-base qualities were not stored, and no clone one base away is much larger. This sample is drawn from a study of control samples from healthy donors and cancer patients (dated by TCRdb to 2019 to 2021). Libraries were built with the immunoSEQ multiplex PCR assay. Entries here come from immuneACCESS through TCRdb and include only in-frame sequences with V and J called. Some clones fail to appear in such tables; in the studies checked, an unresolved V gene covers under half of the shortfall, and the cause of the remainder is unknown. The sample table records about 170,000 clones; 70% to 90% of these occur just once. The leading ten clones occupy more than 10% of the sample. Spanning cysteine to phenylalanine, the CDR3 consists of 13 amino acids. The read is trimmed to its CDR3 DNA, 39 bases read in frame from base 1. From a lookup of the germline V gene, CDR1 and CDR2 are MDHEN and SYDVKM. Deletion took 9 bases off V and 0 bases off J, with a span of 11 bases between the germline ends.

The specimen was blood. The chain is assembled from TRBV28 and TRBJ1-1; TRBD1 is a weak D gene call, 5 bases matching. This clonotype was sampled from a man aged 25 to 40 in good health. CDR3 loop: CASGREMNTEAFF. The DNA sequence follows: TGTGCCAGTGGCAGGGAGATGAACACTGAAGCTTTCTTT.